A selection of T cell receptor beta chains follows, all from one sample in a study of cytomegalovirus exposure and HLA in healthy donors. Sequenced by immunoSEQ multiplex PCR; TCRdb stores in-frame clones only, minus some. The data show 110,000 or so clones, around 77% seen once. Specimen: PBMCs. The receptors come from a man over 45 in good health and CMV-seropositive. Each CDR3 is given with its conserved first and last residue. Each record gives: J gene, clone size, V gene, D gene, CDR3 DNA, CDR3 protein. The D gene is left open where the match is weak. Size is omitted from some rows. Given values are once, few, many or a class for expanded clones.

J: TRBJ1-2
size: NA
V: TRBV6-5
D: NA
DNA: TGTGCCGGTCCTCACGGCGGCGCCGACTATGGCTACACCTTC
CDR3: CAGPHGGADYGYTF

J: TRBJ2-5
size: NA
V: TRBV4-2
D: TRBD2
DNA: TGTGCCAGCAGCCACCTACTAGCGGGGCCCCCCGAAGAGACCCAGTACTTC
CDR3: CASSHLLAGPPEETQYF

J: TRBJ2-2
size: NA
V: TRBV18
D: TRBD2
DNA: TGTGCCAGCTCACCAAATAGCGGGGCTGCCGGGGAGCTGTTTTTT
CDR3: CASSPNSGAAGELFF

J: TRBJ2-3
size: NA
V: TRBV7-6
D: TRBD2
DNA: TGTGCCAGCAGCTTAGCGAAACTAGCGGAACGCACAGATACGCAGTATTTT
CDR3: CASSLAKLAERTDTQYF

J: TRBJ1-5
size: NA
V: TRBV30
D: TRBD1
DNA: TGTGCCTGGGCACAGGGGTGGGGGCAGCCCCAGCATTTT
CDR3: CAWAQGWGQPQHF

J: TRBJ2-3
size: NA
V: TRBV10-2
D: TRBD2
DNA: TGCGCCAGCCGGACTAGCGGGACAGATACGCAGTATTTT
CDR3: CASRTSGTDTQYF

J: TRBJ2-7
size: few
V: TRBV11-2
D: NA
DNA: TGTGCCAGCAGCTTAGAGGGGGGACTCGCCTACGAGCAGTACTTC
CDR3: CASSLEGGLAYEQYF

J: TRBJ2-5
size: NA
V: TRBV10-3
D: TRBD1
DNA: TGTGCCATCAGTGCAGGACCGGGGACAGCTCAAGAGACCCAGTACTTC
CDR3: CAISAGPGTAQETQYF

J: TRBJ2-5
size: NA
V: TRBV11-2
D: TRBD2
DNA: TGTGCCAGCAGCTCCCGACTAGCCGCGGGTGAGGAGACCCAGTACTTC
CDR3: CASSSRLAAGEETQYF

J: TRBJ2-7
size: once
V: TRBV15
D: NA
DNA: TGTGCCACCAGCAGAGATCGATTGGGCACCGGGGTCGAGCAGTACTTC
CDR3: CATSRDRLGTGVEQYF

J: TRBJ1-2
size: NA
V: TRBV13
D: NA
DNA: TGTGCCAGCAGCTTAGGCCTGAAGAGAAACGCTTATGGCTACACCTTC
CDR3: CASSLGLKRNAYGYTF

J: TRBJ1-1
size: NA
V: TRBV6-5
D: TRBD1
DNA: TGTGCCAGCAGTTATCGGGGACAGGGAATGAACACTGAAGCTTTCTTT
CDR3: CASSYRGQGMNTEAFF

J: TRBJ2-3
size: NA
V: TRBV10-3
D: NA
DNA: TGTGCCATCAGTGAGGCCAGGGGAATAACAGATACGCAGTATTTT
CDR3: CAISEARGITDTQYF

J: TRBJ1-5
size: NA
V: TRBV4-1
D: TRBD1
DNA: TGCGCCAGCGAGGACAGGGTCAGAAATCAGCCCCAACATTTT
CDR3: CASEDRVRNQPQHF

J: TRBJ2-7
size: NA
V: TRBV28
D: TRBD1
DNA: TGTGCCAGCACGGACAGGGTGGGGTACGAGCAGTACTTC
CDR3: CASTDRVGYEQYF

J: TRBJ1-2
size: NA
V: TRBV2
D: NA
DNA: TGTGCCAGCAGACCACGAGAGGTTTTGTTCTATGGCTACACCTTC
CDR3: CASRPREVLFYGYTF

J: TRBJ2-5
size: NA
V: TRBV5-4
D: TRBD1
DNA: TGTGCCAGCAGCCCAACTAACAGGGGGGCCAGGTCCGAGACCCAGTACTTC
CDR3: CASSPTNRGARSETQYF

J: TRBJ2-1
size: NA
V: TRBV28
D: NA
DNA: TGTGCCAGCAGTTTTCTGCCAGGGGTGAGCAATGAGCAGTTCTTC
CDR3: CASSFLPGVSNEQFF

J: TRBJ1-5
size: NA
V: TRBV28
D: NA
DNA: TGTGCCAGCAGGGAGTATAGCAATCAGCCCCAGCATTTT
CDR3: CASREYSNQPQHF

J: TRBJ2-4
size: few
V: TRBV5-4
D: NA
DNA: TGTGCCAGCAGCTTGGCCCAAACAGGGGCCAAAAACATTCAGTACTTC
CDR3: CASSLAQTGAKNIQYF

J: TRBJ2-3
size: NA
V: TRBV5-4
D: NA
DNA: TGTGCCAGCAGCTCGGGACTTACCACAGATACGCAGTATTTT
CDR3: CASSSGLTTDTQYF

J: TRBJ1-2
size: NA
V: TRBV15
D: TRBD1
DNA: TGTGCCACCAGCAGAGATCCAGGGGGCAGCTATGGCTACACCTTC
CDR3: CATSRDPGGSYGYTF

J: TRBJ2-5
size: NA
V: TRBV30
D: TRBD2
DNA: TGTGCCTGGGAGCGGGGGGGACAAGAGACCCAGTACTTC
CDR3: CAWERGGQETQYF

J: TRBJ1-1
size: NA
V: TRBV9
D: NA
DNA: TGTGCCAGCAGCCCACAAGTCAGTAACACTGAAGCTTTCTTT
CDR3: CASSPQVSNTEAFF

J: TRBJ2-7
size: NA
V: TRBV4-2
D: NA
DNA: TGTGCCAGCAGCCAAGATCTCGGGAAGGGAGCGGGTGGCTCCTACGAGCAGTACTTC
CDR3: CASSQDLGKGAGGSYEQYF

J: TRBJ2-2
size: NA
V: TRBV7-2
D: TRBD2
DNA: TGTGCCAGCAGCCCCTCGGGACTAGCGGGAGTCACCGGGGAGCTGTTTTTT
CDR3: CASSPSGLAGVTGELFF

J: TRBJ2-5
size: NA
V: TRBV19
D: TRBD1
DNA: TGTGCCAGTAGCACTGGACAGGGGTATGGGACCCAGTACTTC
CDR3: CASSTGQGYGTQYF

J: TRBJ2-7
size: NA
V: TRBV5-1
D: NA
DNA: TGCGCCAGCAGCTTGTCGGGGGGCAGGGGCCCATACGAGCAGTACTTC
CDR3: CASSLSGGRGPYEQYF

J: TRBJ1-5
size: NA
V: TRBV15
D: TRBD1
DNA: TGTGCCACCAGCAGAGCTGTCGTCGCCGGGACAGGGAATGGGATCCAGCATTTT
CDR3: CATSRAVVAGTGNGIQHF

J: TRBJ1-5
size: many
V: TRBV6-5
D: NA
DNA: TGTGCCAGCAGTTACGACAAAAATCAGCCCCAGCATTTT
CDR3: CASSYDKNQPQHF

J: TRBJ2-1
size: few
V: TRBV5-1
D: NA
DNA: TGCGCCAGCAGGCAGGGGAGCTACAATGAGCAGTTCTTC
CDR3: CASRQGSYNEQFF

J: TRBJ2-6
size: once
V: TRBV4-3
D: NA
DNA: TGCGCCAGCAGCCCCCAGCAAGTTAGACAGGGACTTTCTGGGGCCAACGTCCTGACTTTC
CDR3: CASSPQQVRQGLSGANVLTF

J: TRBJ1-1
size: NA
V: TRBV6-6
D: NA
DNA: TGTGCCAGCGTAGCTTCGAACACTGAAGCTTTCTTT
CDR3: CASVASNTEAFF

J: TRBJ1-2
size: once
V: TRBV19
D: TRBD1
DNA: TGTGCCAGTACAAGAACAGGGGGAATTAGTGGCTACACCTTC
CDR3: CASTRTGGISGYTF

J: TRBJ1-2
size: NA
V: TRBV4-3
D: TRBD1
DNA: TGCGCCAGCAGCCCTGGGGACAGCACTAACTATGGCTACACCTTC
CDR3: CASSPGDSTNYGYTF

J: TRBJ2-7
size: NA
V: TRBV5-1
D: TRBD1
DNA: TGCGCCAGCAGCTTAACTGCCGGGACAGCCTCCTACGAGCAGTACTTC
CDR3: CASSLTAGTASYEQYF

J: TRBJ1-1
size: few
V: TRBV30
D: NA
DNA: TGTGCCTGGAGTGTCAAAACAGGCAGGGCAGCTGAAGCTTTCTTT
CDR3: CAWSVKTGRAAEAFF

J: TRBJ1-5
size: NA
V: TRBV5-4
D: TRBD1
DNA: TGTGCCAGCAGCCCCCTGGGACAGGGAGTGGTGGGACAGCCCCAGCATTTT
CDR3: CASSPLGQGVVGQPQHF

J: TRBJ1-2
size: NA
V: TRBV7-9
D: TRBD1
DNA: TGTGCCAGCACCTCGGCGACAGGGGAACTAGATGGCTACACCTTC
CDR3: CASTSATGELDGYTF

J: TRBJ2-7
size: NA
V: TRBV5-1
D: TRBD2
DNA: TGCGCCAGCAGCTTGGGGGGGACTAGCGGTACCTACGAGCAGTACTTC
CDR3: CASSLGGTSGTYEQYF

J: TRBJ2-7
size: NA
V: TRBV11-2
D: NA
DNA: TGTGCCAGCAGCTTAGGGGGCCAAACGGGGCAGTACTTC
CDR3: CASSLGGQTGQYF

J: TRBJ1-2
size: few
V: TRBV19
D: NA
DNA: TGTGCCAGTAACCCCGCGGGATTCTATGGCTACACCTTC
CDR3: CASNPAGFYGYTF

J: TRBJ2-1
size: NA
V: TRBV7-2
D: NA
DNA: TGTGCCAGCAGCTTAGTCAGAAATGAGCAGTTCTTC
CDR3: CASSLVRNEQFF

J: TRBJ1-2
size: NA
V: TRBV6-5
D: NA
DNA: TGTGCCAGCACCACGTTGGACAGTTTCGCATATGGCTACACCTTC
CDR3: CASTTLDSFAYGYTF

J: TRBJ2-5
size: NA
V: TRBV9
D: TRBD2
DNA: TGTGCCAGCAGCGTAGGGGCACTAGCGGGGGATGAGACCCAGTACTTC
CDR3: CASSVGALAGDETQYF

J: TRBJ2-5
size: NA
V: TRBV2
D: TRBD2
DNA: TGTGCCAGCAGTGAAGTTCCAGCGGGGGGCCAAGAGACCCAGTACTTC
CDR3: CASSEVPAGGQETQYF

J: TRBJ1-2
size: few
V: TRBV19
D: TRBD1
DNA: TGTGCCAGTAGCCCGACAGGGGACTATGGCTACACCTTC
CDR3: CASSPTGDYGYTF

J: TRBJ2-3
size: NA
V: TRBV7-6
D: TRBD1
DNA: TGTGCCAGCAGCCTCGGGACAGGGGTGACAGATACGCAGTATTTT
CDR3: CASSLGTGVTDTQYF

J: TRBJ2-5
size: NA
V: TRBV7-6
D: TRBD2
DNA: TGTGCCAGCAACCCTAGCGGGGGAGGTCGGGAGACCCAGTACTTC
CDR3: CASNPSGGGRETQYF

J: TRBJ1-1
size: NA
V: TRBV5-1
D: TRBD1
DNA: TGCGCCAGCAGCTTGGGGACAGGGTCGTCAACTGAAGCTTTCTTT
CDR3: CASSLGTGSSTEAFF

J: TRBJ1-5
size: NA
V: TRBV27
D: NA
DNA: TGTGCCAGCAGTCCATGGACACCCCAGAATCAGCCCCAGCATTTT
CDR3: CASSPWTPQNQPQHF